Shown below are 14 T cell receptor beta chains from a single sample sequenced in a study of OX40 agonist ivuxolimab in advanced cancers. Measured with immunoSEQ multiplex PCR; TCRdb has only the in-frame clones, and not every one. The sample records approximately 82,000 clones, approximately 89% being singletons. The material sequenced was CD4+ or CD8+ T cells sorted from blood, taken in a trial of the OX40 agonist ivuxolimab. These receptors all come from an adult with an advanced solid tumor such as melanoma, head and neck, liver or kidney cancer.

Here the CDR3 reads CASSELRRLAGNTGELFF. CDR3 DNA sequence: TGTGCCAGCAGTGAACTCCGGCGACTAGCGGGGAACACCGGGGAGCTGTTTTTT. This chain uses TRBV6-1 with TRBJ2-2; 10 bases match TRBD2. The V gene's germline CDR1 is MNHNS and CDR2 SASEGT. With 2 bases clipped from V and 1 base from J, the junction kept 7 bases outside the gene matches. The CDR3 spans 18 residues.

The V gene is TRBV19, the J gene TRBJ1-1, with D tentatively TRBD1 (5 bases). This CDR3 is built from 12 residues. Germline loops: CDR1 LNHDA, CDR2 SQIVND (reference sequence). V was shortened by 5 bases and J by 12 bases, with 16 bases between the two germline ends. The CDR3 sequence is CASSAGQGTTFF. The CDR3 DNA reads as TGTGCCAGTAGTGCCGGGCAGGGAACGACTTTCTTT.

The chain links TRBV30 to TRBJ1-5; D is undetermined. Germline-derived CDR1 and CDR2 are GTSNPN and SVGIG (reference sequence). Trimming stripped 4 bases from V and 0 bases from J, with 10 bases between. This CDR3 is built from 14 residues. CDR3 nucleotide sequence: TGTGCCTGGAAAGCAGGAATTAGCAATCAGCCCCAGCATTTT. Amino acids: CAWKAGISNQPQHF.

This clone was picked up a small number of times. No DNA is shown, since the ends of the CDR3 on it are uncertain; the CDR3 is the one TCRdb lists. The chain couples TRBV28 to TRBJ1-2; the table's D gene call, TRBD1, was not cross checked with the DNA. In germline, CDR1 is MDHEN, CDR2 SYDVKM. The CDR3 region is 12 residues in length, termini included. CDR3: CASSFGQGAHTF.

The rearrangement joins TRBV28 to TRBJ1-5; maybe TRBD1 (6 bases). The V and J ends lost 5 bases and 4 bases respectively, with 15 bases between them. Germline-derived CDR1 and CDR2 are MDHEN and SYDVKM. CDR3 length: 15 amino acids. CDR3 sequence (DNA): TGTGCCAGCAGTCCACAGGGTGGGGGAAATCAGCCCCAGCATTTT. Translation gives CASSPQGGGNQPQHF.

This chain links TRBV6-5 with TRBJ2-1; tentative D call: TRBD1 (6 bases). Trimming stripped 7 bases from V and 1 base from J, with 11 bases between. Germline CDR1 MNHEY, CDR2 SVGAGI. This CDR3 spans 14 amino acids. This CDR3 is CASTKGVSYNEQFF. In DNA form, the CDR3 reads TGTGCCAGCACCAAGGGGGTTTCCTACAATGAGCAGTTCTTC.

This chain joins TRBV7-2 and TRBJ1-2, with 12 positions matching TRBD1. V lost 2 bases, J lost 4 bases, and 8 bases stayed unmatched. Per the germline V gene, CDR1 is SGHTA and CDR2 is FQGNSA. This CDR3 is built from 17 residues. The CDR3 is CASSLMGQGALGYGYTF. The CDR3 nucleotides are TGTGCCAGCAGCTTAATGGGACAGGGGGCTCTGGGCTATGGCTACACCTTC.

J is TRBJ2-3 and V is TRBV2, with 7 bases matching TRBD1. In germline, CDR1 is SNHLY, CDR2 FYNNEI. This CDR3 comprises 15 residues. Unmatched junction bases numbered 12, after V lost 8 bases and J lost 4 bases. CDR3 bases: TGTGCCAGCCAGAGGATTGGACAGGTTTCAGATACGCAGTATTTT. This sequence encodes CASQRIGQVSDTQYF.

This clone was counted once. The CDR3 DNA reads as TGTGCCAGCAGTTATGCAGGGAGGGATGGCTACACCTTC. Its translation is CASSYAGRDGYTF. The chain combines TRBV6-5 with TRBJ1-2; maybe TRBD1 (5 bases). V dropped 3 bases and J dropped 6 bases, with 11 bases sitting between them. Germline CDR1 and CDR2: MNHEY and SVGAGI. This CDR3 has 13 residues.

The chain employs TRBV28 and TRBJ2-7; D may be TRBD2 (5 bases). CDR3 length equals 15 residues. Per the germline V gene, CDR1 is MDHEN and CDR2 is SYDVKM. The germline V and J ends were trimmed by 6 bases and 2 bases, with 17 bases remaining between them. CDR3 residues: CASRPWSSRTYEQYF. CDR3 sequence (DNA): TGTGCCAGCAGGCCATGGTCTAGCCGAACCTACGAGCAGTACTTC.

In this sample, this clone turned up a few times. The chain couples TRBV12-5 to TRBJ1-2; TRBD1 agrees at 9 bases. Germline V gives CDR1 LGHNT, CDR2 FRNRAP. CDR3 size: 14 residues. The V and J ends lost 6 bases and 3 bases, in that order; junction bases with no gene match: 5. The chain's CDR3 is CASGPGQGHYGYTF. The CDR3 nucleotides read TGTGCTAGTGGGCCGGGACAGGGCCACTATGGCTACACCTTC.

DNA for the CDR3: TGCGCCAGCAGTGACCGGGACAGGGTAATCACCGGGGAGCTGTTTTTT. This gives the protein CASSDRDRVITGELFF. The genes are TRBV10-1 and TRBJ2-2; 9 bases are a match to TRBD1. Germline lookup yields CDR1 WNHNN and CDR2 SYGVQD (reference sequence). CDR3 length: 16 residues. Trimming took 3 bases from V and 4 from J; bases not matched to a gene: 6.

V gene TRBV10-2 combines with J gene TRBJ2-7; D possibly corresponds to TRBD2 (5 bases). V was shortened by 0 bases and J by 6 bases, with 9 bases between the two germline ends. Germline V gives CDR1 WSHSY, CDR2 SAAADI. This CDR3 is built from 13 residues. The CDR3 loop reads CASSESREREQYF. In nucleotides, the CDR3 is TGCGCCAGCAGTGAGTCGAGGGAACGCGAGCAGTACTTC.

The CDR3 DNA follows: TGTGCCAGCAGTGCTTCGGGGGCTGAAGCTTTCTTT. Translation: CASSASGAEAFF. This chain connects TRBV2 to TRBJ1-1, with a possible D match to TRBD1 (5 bases). Trimming shortened V by 4 bases and J by 6 bases, and 9 bases separated the two germline ends. Germline CDR1 reads SNHLY; CDR2 reads FYNNEI. CDR3 size: 12 residues.